Here is one T cell receptor (beta chain) with its context. The sample originates from a study of blood T cell repertoires in COVID-19. Produced via immunoSEQ multiplex PCR; TCRdb's table is partial and in-frame only. The profile shows 200,000 to 250,000 clones, around nine tenths of them singletons. This CDR3 comprises 12 residues. V lost 8 bases to trimming and J lost 2 bases, with 10 bases between them. Germline-derived CDR1 and CDR2 are LNHDA and SQIVND (reference sequence). What was sequenced was peripheral blood. The chain employs TRBV19 and TRBJ2-7; D remains ambiguous. The origin of this receptor is a man older than 75 with acute or convalescent COVID-19. This CDR3 is CASAVSAYEQYF. Written as DNA, the CDR3 is TGTGCCAGTGCGGTAAGCGCCTACGAGCAGTACTTC.